The 4 T cell receptor beta chains listed next were all sequenced from one sample in a study of cytomegalovirus exposure and HLA in healthy donors. PCR involved 60 Vbeta and 13 Jbeta primers. TCRdb's table, derived via immunoSEQ multiplex PCR, lists solely in-frame clones and lacks some. The table records roughly 72,000 clones, 79% of them present only once. Sequencing used PBMCs. The receptors were sampled from a woman in her thirties or forties in good health and CMV-seropositive.

This chain connects TRBV30 to TRBJ2-5; 13 bases are shared with TRBD2. The length of the CDR3 is 14 residues. The V segment lost 7 bases and the J segment 5 bases; nucleotides outside the gene matches: 7. In germline, CDR1 is GTSNPN, CDR2 SVGIG (reference sequence). Written as DNA, the CDR3 is TGTGCCTCCGGACTAGCGGGAGTCAGGGAGACCCAGTACTTC. It encodes CASGLAGVRETQYF.

The CDR3 region has the DNA TGTGCCTGGAGCCCGGACAGGAATTCACCCCTCCACTTT. It translates to CAWSPDRNSPLHF. This sequence joins TRBV30 and TRBJ1-6; 7 bases agree with TRBD1. The CDR3 loop spans 13 amino acids. CDR1 GTSNPN and CDR2 SVGIG come from the germline V gene (reference sequence). Trimming cost V 3 bases and J 7 bases; bases outside gene matches: 3.

Here the CDR3 DNA reads TGCGCCAGCAGCCTCCCGCAGGACGAGCAGTACTTC. As protein: CASSLPQDEQYF. This sequence joins TRBV5-1 and TRBJ2-7; no clear D. This CDR3 has 12 residues. Germline V lookup: CDR1 SGHRS, CDR2 YFSETQ. With 4 bases removed from V and 5 bases from J, the gap between germline ends came to 10 bases.

The rearrangement links TRBV25-1 to TRBJ2-2; 9 bases map to TRBD2. V lost 4 bases, J lost 4 bases, and 4 bases stayed unmatched. Germline values: CDR1 MGHDK, CDR2 SYGVNS. The CDR3 is 15 amino acids. CDR3 in amino acids: CASSALAGTTGELFF. In DNA form, the CDR3 reads TGTGCCAGCAGTGCCCTAGCGGGAACCACCGGGGAGCTGTTTTTT.